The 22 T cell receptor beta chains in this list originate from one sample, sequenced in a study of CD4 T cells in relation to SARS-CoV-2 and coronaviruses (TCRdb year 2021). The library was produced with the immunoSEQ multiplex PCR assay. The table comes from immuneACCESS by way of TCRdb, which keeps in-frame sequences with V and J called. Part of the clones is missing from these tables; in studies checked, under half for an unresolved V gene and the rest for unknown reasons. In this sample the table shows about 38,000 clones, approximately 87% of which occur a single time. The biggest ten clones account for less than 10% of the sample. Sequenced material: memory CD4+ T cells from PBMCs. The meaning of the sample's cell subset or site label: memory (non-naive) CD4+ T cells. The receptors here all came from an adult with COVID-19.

The CDR3 protein is CASSPIYPDSYEQYF. The CDR3 region has the DNA TGTGCCAGCAGCCCAATCTACCCGGACAGCTACGAGCAGTACTTC. The rearrangement links TRBV3-1 (or the pseudogene TRBV3-2) to TRBJ2-7, with D perhaps matching TRBD1 (6 bases). The CDR3 runs 15 residues. The V and J ends lost 4 bases and 3 bases respectively, with 16 bases between them. The germline gives CDR1 LGHDT, CDR2 YNNKEL (reference sequence).

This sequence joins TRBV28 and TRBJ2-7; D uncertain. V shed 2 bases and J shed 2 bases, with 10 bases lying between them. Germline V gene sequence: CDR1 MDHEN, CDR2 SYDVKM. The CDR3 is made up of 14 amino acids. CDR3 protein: CASSLLAGAYEQYF. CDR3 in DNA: TGTGCCAGCAGTTTACTCGCAGGAGCCTACGAGCAGTACTTC.

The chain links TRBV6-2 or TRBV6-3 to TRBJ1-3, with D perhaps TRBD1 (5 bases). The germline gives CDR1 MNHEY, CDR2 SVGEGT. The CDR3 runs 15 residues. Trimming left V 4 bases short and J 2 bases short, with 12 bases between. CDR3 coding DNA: TGTGCCAGCAGTTCCCCCCCGGGGGCTGGAAACACCATATATTTT. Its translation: CASSSPPGAGNTIYF.

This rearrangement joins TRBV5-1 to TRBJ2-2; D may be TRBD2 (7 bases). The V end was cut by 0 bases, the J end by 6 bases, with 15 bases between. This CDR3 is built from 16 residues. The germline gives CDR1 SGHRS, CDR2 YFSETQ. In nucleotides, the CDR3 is TGCGCCAGCAGCTTGGCCTCGGGGGGCCCAGCCGGGGAGCTGTTTTTT. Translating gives CASSLASGGPAGELFF.

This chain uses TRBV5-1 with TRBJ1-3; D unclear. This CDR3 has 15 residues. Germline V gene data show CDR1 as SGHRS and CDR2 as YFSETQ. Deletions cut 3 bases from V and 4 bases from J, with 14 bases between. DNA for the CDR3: TGCGCCAGCAGCTCTGAAGGATTGCGAGGAAACACCATATATTTT. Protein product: CASSSEGLRGNTIYF.

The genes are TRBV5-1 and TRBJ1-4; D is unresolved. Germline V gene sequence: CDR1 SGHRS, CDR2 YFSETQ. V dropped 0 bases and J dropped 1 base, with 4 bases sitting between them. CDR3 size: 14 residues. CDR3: CASSLDGTNEKLFF. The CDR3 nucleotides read TGCGCCAGCAGCTTGGACGGAACTAATGAAAAACTGTTTTTT.

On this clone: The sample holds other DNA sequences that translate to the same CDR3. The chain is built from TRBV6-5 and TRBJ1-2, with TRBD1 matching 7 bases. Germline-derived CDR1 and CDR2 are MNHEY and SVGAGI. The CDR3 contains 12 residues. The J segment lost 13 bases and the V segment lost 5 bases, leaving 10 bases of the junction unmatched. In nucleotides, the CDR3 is TGTGCCAGCAGTACAAGACCAGGGGGTGGCACCTTC. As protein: CASSTRPGGGTF.

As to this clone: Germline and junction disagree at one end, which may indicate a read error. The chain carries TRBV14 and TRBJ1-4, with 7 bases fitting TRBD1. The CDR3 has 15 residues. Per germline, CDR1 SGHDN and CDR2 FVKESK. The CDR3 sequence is CASSEEQGRGEKLFF. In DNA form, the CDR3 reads TGTGCCAGCAGCGAAGAACAGGGGCGGGGAGAAAAACTGTTTTTT.

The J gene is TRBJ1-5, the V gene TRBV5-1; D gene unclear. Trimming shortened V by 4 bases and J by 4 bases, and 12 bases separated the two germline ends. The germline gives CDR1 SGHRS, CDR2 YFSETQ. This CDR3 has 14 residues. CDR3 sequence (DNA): TGCGCCAGCAGCCCGGCGGAGGGAAATCAGCCCCAGCATTTT. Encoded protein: CASSPAEGNQPQHF.

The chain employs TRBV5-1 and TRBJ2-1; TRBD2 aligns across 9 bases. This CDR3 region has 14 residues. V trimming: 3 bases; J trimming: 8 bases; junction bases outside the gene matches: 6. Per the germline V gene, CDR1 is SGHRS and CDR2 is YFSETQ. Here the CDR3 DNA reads TGCGCCAGCAGCTATTGGTCTAGCGGGGATGAGCAGTTCTTC. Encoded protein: CASSYWSSGDEQFF.

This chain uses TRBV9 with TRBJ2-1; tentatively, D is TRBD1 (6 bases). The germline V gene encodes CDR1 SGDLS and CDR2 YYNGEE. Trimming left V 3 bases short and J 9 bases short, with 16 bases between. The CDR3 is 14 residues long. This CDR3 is CASSADPRGVEQFF. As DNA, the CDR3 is TGTGCCAGCAGCGCGGATCCCAGGGGAGTTGAGCAGTTCTTC.

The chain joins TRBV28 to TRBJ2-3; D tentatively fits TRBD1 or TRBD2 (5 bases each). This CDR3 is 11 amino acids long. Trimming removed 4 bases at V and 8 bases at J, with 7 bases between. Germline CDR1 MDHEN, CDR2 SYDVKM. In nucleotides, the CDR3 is TGTGCCAGCAGTTATGGGGGTACGCAGTATTTT. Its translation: CASSYGGTQYF.

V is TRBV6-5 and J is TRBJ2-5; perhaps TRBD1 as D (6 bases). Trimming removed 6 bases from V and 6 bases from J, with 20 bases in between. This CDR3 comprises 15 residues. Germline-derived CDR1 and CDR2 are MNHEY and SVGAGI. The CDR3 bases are TGTGCCAGCAGGCTGAGGCAGGGGCCTCGTCAGACCCAGTACTTC. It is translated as CASRLRQGPRQTQYF.

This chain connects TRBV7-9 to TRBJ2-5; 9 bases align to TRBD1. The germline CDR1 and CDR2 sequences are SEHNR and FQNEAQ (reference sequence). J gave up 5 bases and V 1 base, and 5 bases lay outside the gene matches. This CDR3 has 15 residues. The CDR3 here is CASSLVWDRAETQYF. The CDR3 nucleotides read TGTGCCAGCAGCTTAGTTTGGGACAGGGCCGAGACCCAGTACTTC.

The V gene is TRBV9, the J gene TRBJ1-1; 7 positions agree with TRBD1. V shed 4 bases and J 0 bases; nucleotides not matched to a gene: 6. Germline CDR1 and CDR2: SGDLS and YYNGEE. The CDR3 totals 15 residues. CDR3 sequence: CASSPNRGLNTEAFF. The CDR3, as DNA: TGTGCCAGCAGCCCAAACAGGGGTTTGAACACTGAAGCTTTCTTT.

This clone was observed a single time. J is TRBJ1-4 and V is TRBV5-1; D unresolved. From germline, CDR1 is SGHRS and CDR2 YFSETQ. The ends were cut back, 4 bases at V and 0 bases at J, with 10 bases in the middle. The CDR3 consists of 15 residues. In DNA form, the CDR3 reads TGCGCCAGCAGCCCGCGAACATCAACTAATGAAAAACTGTTTTTT. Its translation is CASSPRTSTNEKLFF.

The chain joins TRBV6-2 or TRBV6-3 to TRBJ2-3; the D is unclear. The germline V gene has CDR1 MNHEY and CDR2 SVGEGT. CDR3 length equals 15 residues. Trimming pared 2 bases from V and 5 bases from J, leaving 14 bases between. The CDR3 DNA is TGTGCCAGCAGTTACGGACCGGGCGATAGAGATACGCAGTATTTT. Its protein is CASSYGPGDRDTQYF.

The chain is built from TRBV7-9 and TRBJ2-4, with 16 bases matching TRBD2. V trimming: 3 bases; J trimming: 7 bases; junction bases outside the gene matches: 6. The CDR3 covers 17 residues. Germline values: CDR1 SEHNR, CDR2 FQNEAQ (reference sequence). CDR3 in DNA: TGTGCCAGCAGCTTGGGGACTAGCGGGGGGGGAGCCAACATTCAGTACTTC. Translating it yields CASSLGTSGGGANIQYF.

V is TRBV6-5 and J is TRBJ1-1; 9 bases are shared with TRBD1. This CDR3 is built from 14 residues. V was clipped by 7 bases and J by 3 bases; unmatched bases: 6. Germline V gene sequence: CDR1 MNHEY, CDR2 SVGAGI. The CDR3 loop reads CASTGTGRDTEAFF. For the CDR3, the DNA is TGTGCCAGCACCGGGACAGGGAGGGACACTGAAGCTTTCTTT.

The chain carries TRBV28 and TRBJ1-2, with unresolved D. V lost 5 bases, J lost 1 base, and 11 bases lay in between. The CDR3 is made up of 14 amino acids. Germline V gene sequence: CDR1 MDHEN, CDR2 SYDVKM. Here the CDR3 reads CASSTRTFNYGYTF. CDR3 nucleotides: TGTGCCAGCAGTACCCGGACGTTTAACTATGGCTACACCTTC.

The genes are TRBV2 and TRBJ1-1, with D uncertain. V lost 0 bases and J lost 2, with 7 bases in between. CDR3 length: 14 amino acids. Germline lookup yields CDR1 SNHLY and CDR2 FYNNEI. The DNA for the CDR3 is TGTGCCAGCAGTGAAGCTTGGACTAACACTGAAGCTTTCTTT. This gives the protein CASSEAWTNTEAFF.

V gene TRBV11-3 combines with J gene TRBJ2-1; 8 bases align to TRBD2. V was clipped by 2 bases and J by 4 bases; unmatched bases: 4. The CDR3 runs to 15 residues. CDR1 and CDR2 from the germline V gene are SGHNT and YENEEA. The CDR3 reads CASSLLAGQYNEQFF. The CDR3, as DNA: TGTGCCAGCAGCTTACTAGCGGGTCAATACAATGAGCAGTTCTTC. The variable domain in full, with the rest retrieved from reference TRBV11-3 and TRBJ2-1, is EAGVVQSPRYKIIEKKQPVAFWCNPISGHNTLYWYLQNLGQGPELLIRYENEEAVDDSQLPKDRFSAERLKGVDSTLKIQPAELGDSAVYLCASSLLAGQYNEQFFGPGTRLTVL.